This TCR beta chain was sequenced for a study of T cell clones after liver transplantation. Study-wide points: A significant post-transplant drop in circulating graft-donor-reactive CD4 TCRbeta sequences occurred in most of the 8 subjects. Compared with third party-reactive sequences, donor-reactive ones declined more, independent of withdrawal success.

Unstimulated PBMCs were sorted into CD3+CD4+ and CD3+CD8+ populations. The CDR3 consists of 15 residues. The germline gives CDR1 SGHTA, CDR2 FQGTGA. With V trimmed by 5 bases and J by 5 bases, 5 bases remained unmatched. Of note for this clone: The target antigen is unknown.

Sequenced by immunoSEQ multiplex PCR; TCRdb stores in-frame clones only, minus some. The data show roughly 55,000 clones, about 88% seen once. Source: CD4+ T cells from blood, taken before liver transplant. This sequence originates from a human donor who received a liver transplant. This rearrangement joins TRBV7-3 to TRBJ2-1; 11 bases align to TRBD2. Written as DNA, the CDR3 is TGTGCCAGCAGCCCTCGACTAGCGGGGCACAATGAGCAGTTCTTC. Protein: CASSPRLAGHNEQFF.